This T cell receptor beta chain emerged from a study of blood T cell repertoires in COVID-19. Overall study: From T cells, B-cell-depleted T cells, or PBMCs came the material, which was cDNA or gDNA.

In the authors' methods: Reference gene primers were amplified, and this amplification served to estimate nucleated cell counts. The data were produced by immunoSEQ multiplex PCR, yet TCRdb's version contains in-frame clones alone and is incomplete. D and trimming were read from the DNA, whereas the V and J calls and clone size are those reported in that table. The sample includes around 250,000 clones, roughly 88% of them seen just once. Trimming pared 5 bases from V and 0 bases from J, leaving 11 bases between. The CDR3 contains 15 residues. Per germline, CDR1 MNHEY and CDR2 SVGAGI. One Seattle source followed patients from active infection through their disease course.

V gene TRBV6-5 combines with J gene TRBJ1-5, with D tentatively TRBD1 (5 bases). This receptor was identified in a woman of 80 years or more with COVID-19, enrolled during active disease. Sequencing was carried out using peripheral blood. CDR3 sequence: CASSLSGNSNQPQHF. In nucleotides, the CDR3 is TGTGCCAGCAGTCTTTCAGGGAATAGCAATCAGCCCCAGCATTTT.